Below, one T cell receptor beta chain is given with its context. The antigen remains undetermined. This entry comes from a study of identical twins. Findings and limits, study-wide: Twin pairs had excess sharing that was weaker in beta out-of-frame sequences. Analyses of zero insertions could, in part, be confounded by invariant MAIT and iNKT cells. Within cord blood, abundant beta clonotypes carried fewer insertions, but memory repertoires showed no such trend.

cDNA molecules carried unique molecular identifiers, and template switching added a universal primer site. MiXCR was run by TCRdb on the 5' RACE reads, yielding one entry per CDR3 protein. The sample lists about 530,000 distinct CDR3 sequences, under 25% seen once, with around 0.47% in the top ten. With 5 bases clipped from V and 8 bases from J, the junction kept 5 bases outside the gene matches. Germline V lookup: CDR1 MNHNY, CDR2 SVGAGI (reference sequence). The CDR3 is made up of 13 amino acids. The data also belong to a second study, concerning yellow fever vaccine responses in identical twins.

This chain connects TRBV6-6 to TRBJ1-4, with 7 positions matching TRBD1. This sequence was found in a woman between 18 and 30 years old in good health. Sequencing used CD4+ T cells sorted from blood. CDR3 residues: CASSPNRGEKLFF. CDR3 nucleotide sequence: TGTGCCAGCAGTCCCAACAGGGGCGAAAAACTGTTTTTT.